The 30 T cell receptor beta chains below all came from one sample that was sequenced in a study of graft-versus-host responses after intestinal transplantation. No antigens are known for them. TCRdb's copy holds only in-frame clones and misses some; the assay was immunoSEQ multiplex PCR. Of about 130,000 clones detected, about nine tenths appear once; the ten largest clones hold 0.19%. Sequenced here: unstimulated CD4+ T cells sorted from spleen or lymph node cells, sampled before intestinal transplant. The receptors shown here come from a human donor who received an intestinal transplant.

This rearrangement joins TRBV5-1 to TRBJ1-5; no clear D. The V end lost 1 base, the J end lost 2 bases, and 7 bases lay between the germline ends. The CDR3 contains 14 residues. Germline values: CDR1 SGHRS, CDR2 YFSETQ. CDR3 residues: CASSLTAGNQPQHF. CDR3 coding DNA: TGCGCCAGCAGCTTGACGGCCGGCAATCAGCCCCAGCATTTT.

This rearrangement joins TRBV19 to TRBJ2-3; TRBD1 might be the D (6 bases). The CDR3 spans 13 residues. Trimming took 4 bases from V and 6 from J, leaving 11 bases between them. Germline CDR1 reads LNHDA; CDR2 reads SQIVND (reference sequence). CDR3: CASSNGRGDTQYF. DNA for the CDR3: TGTGCCAGTAGTAACGGCAGGGGCGATACGCAGTATTTT. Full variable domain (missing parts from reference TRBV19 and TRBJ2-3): DGGITQSPKYLFRKEGQNVTLSCEQNLNHDAMYWYRQDPGQGLRLIYYSQIVNDFQKGDIAEGYSVSREKKESFPLTVTSAQKNPTAFYLCASSNGRGDTQYFGPGTRLTVL.

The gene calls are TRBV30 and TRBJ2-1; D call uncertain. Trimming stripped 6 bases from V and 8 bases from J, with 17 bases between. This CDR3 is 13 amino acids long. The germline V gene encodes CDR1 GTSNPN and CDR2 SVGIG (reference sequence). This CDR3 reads CACTRPLRDEQFF. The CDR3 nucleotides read TGTGCCTGCACAAGACCCCTCCGCGATGAGCAGTTCTTC.

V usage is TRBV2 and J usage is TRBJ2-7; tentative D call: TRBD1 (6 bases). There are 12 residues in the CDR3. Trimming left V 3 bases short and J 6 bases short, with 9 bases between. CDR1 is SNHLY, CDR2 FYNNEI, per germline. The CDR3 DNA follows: TGTGCCAGCAGTGAGCAAGGGGGCGAGCAGTACTTC. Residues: CASSEQGGEQYF.

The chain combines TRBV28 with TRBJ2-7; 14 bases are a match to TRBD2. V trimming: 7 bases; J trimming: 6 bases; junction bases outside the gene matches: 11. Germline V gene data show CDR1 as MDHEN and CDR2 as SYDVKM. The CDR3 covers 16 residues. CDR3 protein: CASTRPGLAGGGEQYF. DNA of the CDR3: TGTGCCAGCACCCGCCCCGGACTAGCGGGAGGAGGCGAGCAGTACTTC.

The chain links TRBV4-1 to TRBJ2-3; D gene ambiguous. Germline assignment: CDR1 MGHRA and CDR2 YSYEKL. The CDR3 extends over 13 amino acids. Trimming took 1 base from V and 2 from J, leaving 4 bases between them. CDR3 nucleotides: TGCGCCAGCAGCCAAGTGTCCACAGATACGCAGTATTTT. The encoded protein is CASSQVSTDTQYF.

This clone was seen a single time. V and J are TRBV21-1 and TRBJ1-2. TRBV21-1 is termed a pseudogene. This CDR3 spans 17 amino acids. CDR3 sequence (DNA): TGTGCCAGCAGCACTAATAAGGGTTTGGGGGAAACTATCGGCTACACCTTC. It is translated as CASSTNKGLGETIGYTF.

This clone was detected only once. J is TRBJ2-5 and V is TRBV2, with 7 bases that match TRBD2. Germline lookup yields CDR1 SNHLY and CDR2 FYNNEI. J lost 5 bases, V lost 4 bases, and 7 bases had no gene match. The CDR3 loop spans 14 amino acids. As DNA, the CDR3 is TGTGCCAGCAGTGCCGGGAGGCTTAGGGAGACCCAGTACTTC. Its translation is CASSAGRLRETQYF.

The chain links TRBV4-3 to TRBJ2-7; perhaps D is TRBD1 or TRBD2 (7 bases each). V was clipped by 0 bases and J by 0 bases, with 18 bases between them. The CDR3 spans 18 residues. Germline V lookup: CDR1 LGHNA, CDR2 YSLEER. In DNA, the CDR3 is TGCGCCAGCAGCCAAGAATCGTCAGGGGGGGGGATCTCCTACGAGCAGTACTTC. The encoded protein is CASSQESSGGGISYEQYF.

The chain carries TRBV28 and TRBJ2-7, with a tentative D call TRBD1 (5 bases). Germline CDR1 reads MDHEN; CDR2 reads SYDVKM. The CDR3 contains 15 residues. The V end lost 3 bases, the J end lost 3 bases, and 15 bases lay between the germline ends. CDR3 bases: TGTGCCAGCAGTTTTAAGGCAGGGCGAAGCTACGAGCAGTACTTC. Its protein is CASSFKAGRSYEQYF.

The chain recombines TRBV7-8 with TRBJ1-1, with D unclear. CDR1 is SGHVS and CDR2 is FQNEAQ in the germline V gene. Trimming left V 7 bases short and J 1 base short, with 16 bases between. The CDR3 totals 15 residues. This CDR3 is CASTGSAYTNTEAFF. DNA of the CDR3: TGTGCCAGCACAGGCAGTGCTTACACGAACACTGAAGCTTTCTTT.

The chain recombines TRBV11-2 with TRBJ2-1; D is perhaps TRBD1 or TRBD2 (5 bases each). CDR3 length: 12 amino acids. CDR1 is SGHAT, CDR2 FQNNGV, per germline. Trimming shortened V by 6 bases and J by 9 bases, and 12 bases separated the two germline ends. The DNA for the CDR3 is TGTGCCAGCAGGCTTATGGGGACTGAGCAGTTCTTC. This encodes CASRLMGTEQFF.

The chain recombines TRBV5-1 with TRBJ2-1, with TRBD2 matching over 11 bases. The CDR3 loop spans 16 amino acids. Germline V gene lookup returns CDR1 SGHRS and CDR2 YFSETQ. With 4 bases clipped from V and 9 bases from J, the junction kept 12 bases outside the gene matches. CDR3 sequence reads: CASSQRLAGPGGEQFF. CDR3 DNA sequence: TGCGCCAGCAGCCAGAGACTAGCGGGACCCGGGGGTGAGCAGTTCTTC.

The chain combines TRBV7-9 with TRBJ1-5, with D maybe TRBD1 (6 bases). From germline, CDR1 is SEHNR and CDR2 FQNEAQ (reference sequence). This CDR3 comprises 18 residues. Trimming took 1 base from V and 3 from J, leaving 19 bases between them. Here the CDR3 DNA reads TGTGCCAGCAGCTTAGAGCCCCTATCAGGGGTTACCAATCAGCCCCAGCATTTT. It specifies CASSLEPLSGVTNQPQHF.

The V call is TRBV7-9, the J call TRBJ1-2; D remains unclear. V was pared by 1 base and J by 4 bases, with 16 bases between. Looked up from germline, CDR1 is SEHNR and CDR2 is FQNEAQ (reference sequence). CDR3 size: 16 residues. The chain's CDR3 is CASSLVSVGTSYGYTF. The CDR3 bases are TGTGCCAGCAGCTTAGTAAGCGTAGGAACCTCCTATGGCTACACCTTC.

CDR3 residues: CASSLAAGGIYEQYF. DNA for the CDR3: TGTGCCAGCAGCTTAGCGGCAGGGGGAATTTACGAGCAGTACTTC. J is TRBJ2-7 and V is TRBV7-8; TRBD1 matches 7 bases. Trimming at V came to 0 bases and at J to 4 bases, leaving 6 bases not matched to a gene. The germline V gene has CDR1 SGHVS and CDR2 FQNEAQ. This CDR3 is 15 amino acids long.

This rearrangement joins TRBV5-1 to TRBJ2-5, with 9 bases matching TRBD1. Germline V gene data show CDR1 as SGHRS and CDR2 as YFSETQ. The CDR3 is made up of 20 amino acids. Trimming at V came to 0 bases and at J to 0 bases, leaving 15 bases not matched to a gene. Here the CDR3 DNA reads TGCGCCAGCAGCTTGGCACAGGGGGCCGGAAGCCTTCGGTACCAAGAGACCCAGTACTTC. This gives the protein CASSLAQGAGSLRYQETQYF.

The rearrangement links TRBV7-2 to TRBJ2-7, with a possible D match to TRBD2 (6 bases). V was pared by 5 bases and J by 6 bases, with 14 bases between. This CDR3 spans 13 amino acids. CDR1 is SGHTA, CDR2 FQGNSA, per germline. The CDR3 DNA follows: TGTGCCAGCAGCGTCTACCAGGGAGGCGAGCAGTACTTC. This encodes CASSVYQGGEQYF.

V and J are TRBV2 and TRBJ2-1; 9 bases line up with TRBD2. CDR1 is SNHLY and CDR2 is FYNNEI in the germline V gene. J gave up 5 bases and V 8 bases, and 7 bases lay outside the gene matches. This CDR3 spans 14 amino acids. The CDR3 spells CASPGLASDNEQFF. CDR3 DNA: TGTGCCAGCCCGGGACTAGCAAGTGACAATGAGCAGTTCTTC.

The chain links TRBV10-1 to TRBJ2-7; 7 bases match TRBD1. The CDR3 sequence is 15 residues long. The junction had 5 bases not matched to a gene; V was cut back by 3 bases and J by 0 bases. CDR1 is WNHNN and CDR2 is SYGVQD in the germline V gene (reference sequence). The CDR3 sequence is CASSDPRDSSYEQYF. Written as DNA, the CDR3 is TGCGCCAGCAGTGACCCCCGGGACAGCTCCTACGAGCAGTACTTC.

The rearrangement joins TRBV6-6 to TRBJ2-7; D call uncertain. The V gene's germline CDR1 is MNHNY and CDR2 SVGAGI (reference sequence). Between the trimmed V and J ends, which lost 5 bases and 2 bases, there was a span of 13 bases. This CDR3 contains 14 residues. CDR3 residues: CASSPLDLTYEQYF. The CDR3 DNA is TGTGCCAGCAGTCCCCTAGACCTTACCTACGAGCAGTACTTC.

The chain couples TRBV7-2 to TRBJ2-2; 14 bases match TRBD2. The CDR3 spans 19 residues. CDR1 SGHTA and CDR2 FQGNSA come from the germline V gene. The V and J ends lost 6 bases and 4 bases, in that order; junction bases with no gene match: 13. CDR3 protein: CASSPKTGTSGRSTGELFF. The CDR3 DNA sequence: TGTGCCAGCAGTCCCAAGACCGGGACTAGCGGGAGAAGCACCGGGGAGCTGTTTTTT.

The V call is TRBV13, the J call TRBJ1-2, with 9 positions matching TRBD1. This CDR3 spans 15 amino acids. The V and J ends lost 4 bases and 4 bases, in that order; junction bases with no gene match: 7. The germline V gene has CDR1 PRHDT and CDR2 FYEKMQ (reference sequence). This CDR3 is CASSSNRGRIYGYTF. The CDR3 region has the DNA TGTGCCAGCAGCTCGAACAGGGGGCGAATCTATGGCTACACCTTC.

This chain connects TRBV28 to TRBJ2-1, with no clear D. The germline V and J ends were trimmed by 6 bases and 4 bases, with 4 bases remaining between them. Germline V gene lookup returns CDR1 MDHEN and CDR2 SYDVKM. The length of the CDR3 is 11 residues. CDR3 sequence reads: CASRAYNEQFF. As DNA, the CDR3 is TGTGCCAGCAGGGCTTACAATGAGCAGTTCTTC.

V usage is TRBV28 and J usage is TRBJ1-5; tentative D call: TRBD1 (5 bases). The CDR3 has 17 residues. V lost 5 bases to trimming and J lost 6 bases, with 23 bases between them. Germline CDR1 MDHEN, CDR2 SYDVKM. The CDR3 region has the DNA TGTGCCAGCAGTCCACGCCCGAGCATTCTAGGGGCTCAGCCCCAGCATTTT. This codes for CASSPRPSILGAQPQHF. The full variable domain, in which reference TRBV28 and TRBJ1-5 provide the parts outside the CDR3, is DVKVTQSSRYLVKRTGEKVFLECVQDMDHENMFWYRQDPGLGLRLIYFSYDVKMKEKGDIPEGYSVSREKKERFSLILESASTNQTSMYLCASSPRPSILGAQPQHFGDGTRLSIL.

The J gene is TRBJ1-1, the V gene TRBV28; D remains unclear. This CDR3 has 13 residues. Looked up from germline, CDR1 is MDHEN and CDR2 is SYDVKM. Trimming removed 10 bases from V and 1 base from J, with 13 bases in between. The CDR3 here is CAIVKIPNTEAFF. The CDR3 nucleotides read TGTGCCATCGTGAAAATCCCGAACACTGAAGCTTTCTTT.

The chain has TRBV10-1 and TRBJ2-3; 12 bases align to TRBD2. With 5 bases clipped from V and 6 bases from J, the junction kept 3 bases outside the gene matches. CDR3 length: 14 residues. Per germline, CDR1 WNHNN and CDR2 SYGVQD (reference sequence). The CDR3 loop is CASSRLAGEDTQYF. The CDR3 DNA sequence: TGCGCCAGCAGTCGACTAGCGGGAGAGGATACGCAGTATTTT.

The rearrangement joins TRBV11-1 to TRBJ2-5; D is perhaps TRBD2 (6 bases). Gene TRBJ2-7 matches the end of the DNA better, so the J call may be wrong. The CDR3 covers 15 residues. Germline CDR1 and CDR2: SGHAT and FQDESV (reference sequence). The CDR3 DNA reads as TGTGCCAGCAGCTTAGCGGGAGGCACCTCTGCCGAGCAGTACTTC. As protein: CASSLAGGTSAEQYF.

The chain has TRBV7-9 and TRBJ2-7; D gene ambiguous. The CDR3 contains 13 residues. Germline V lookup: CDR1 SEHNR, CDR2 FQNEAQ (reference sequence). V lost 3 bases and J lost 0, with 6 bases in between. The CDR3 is CASSFEGSYEQYF. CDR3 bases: TGTGCCAGCAGCTTTGAAGGCTCCTACGAGCAGTACTTC. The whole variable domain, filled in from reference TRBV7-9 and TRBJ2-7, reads DTGVSQNPRHKITKRGQNVTFRCDPISEHNRLYWYRQTLGQGPEFLTYFQNEAQLEKSRLLSDRFSAERPKGSFSTLEIQRTEQGDSAMYLCASSFEGSYEQYFGPGTRLTVT.

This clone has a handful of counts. CDR3 bases: TGTGCAGCTAAGCACAGGGGGAATGAAAAACTGTTTTTT. As protein: CAAKHRGNEKLFF. The chain combines TRBV6-4 with TRBJ1-4; 8 bases map to TRBD1. CDR3 size: 13 residues. Germline V gene sequence: CDR1 MRHNA, CDR2 SNTAGT.